This entry lists 19 T cell receptor beta chains sequenced from one sample in a study of sequential checkpoint blockade in melanoma. Sequenced by immunoSEQ multiplex PCR; TCRdb stores in-frame clones only, minus some. The table records under 20,000 clones, 77% of them present only once. As to treatment: randomized to nivolumab then ipilimumab (arm A) or the reverse (arm B). Source: CD8+ T cells sorted from blood (inferred from file names), taken from a patient given nivolumab and ipilimumab in sequence. Source of these receptors: a human donor with melanoma.

This chain joins TRBV27 and TRBJ2-1, with 12 positions matching TRBD2. The CDR3 contains 15 residues. Germline CDR1 is MNHEY and CDR2 is SMNVEV (reference sequence). Losses at the gene ends were 9 bases for V and 0 bases for J; bases not matched to a gene: 3. CDR3 loop: CASVLAGGSYNEQFF. For the CDR3, the DNA is TGTGCCAGTGTACTAGCGGGAGGCTCCTACAATGAGCAGTTCTTC.

This clone showed up just a few times. The gene calls are TRBV10-3 and TRBJ1-5; tentative D call: TRBD1 (6 bases). The CDR3 covers 15 residues. Germline CDR1 ENHRY, CDR2 SYGVKD. V was cut by 2 bases and J by 2 bases, with 10 bases left in between. The CDR3 spells CAISEGRQGNQPQHF. The CDR3 DNA sequence: TGTGCCATCAGTGAGGGAAGACAGGGCAATCAGCCCCAGCATTTT.

This chain joins TRBV13 and TRBJ1-2, with 8 bases identical to TRBD1. Germline values: CDR1 PRHDT, CDR2 FYEKMQ (reference sequence). The CDR3 has 16 residues. V was clipped by 1 base and J by 4 bases; unmatched bases: 8. In DNA, the CDR3 is TGTGCCAGCAGCTTAGCACAGGGGGTCCGTGCCTATGGCTACACCTTC. Translated, it gives CASSLAQGVRAYGYTF.

This clone was seen only a few times. The rearrangement uses TRBV27 and TRBJ2-1; TRBD1 might be the D (5 bases). V shed 6 bases and J shed 6 bases, with 27 bases lying between them. The CDR3 runs 18 residues. Germline CDR1 reads MNHEY; CDR2 reads SMNVEV (reference sequence). The CDR3 loop is CASRVWGTAPGGSNEQFF. DNA for the CDR3: TGTGCCAGCAGGGTATGGGGCACAGCCCCTGGCGGCAGCAATGAGCAGTTCTTC.

V and J are TRBV27 and TRBJ2-7; D is possibly TRBD1 (5 bases). V lost 2 bases, J lost 3 bases, and 8 bases lay in between. The CDR3 length is 13 residues. Germline-derived CDR1 and CDR2 are MNHEY and SMNVEV (reference sequence). The CDR3 is CASSLQGSYEQYF. The CDR3 bases are TGTGCCAGCAGTTTACAGGGCAGCTACGAGCAGTACTTC.

This clone is a singleton in its sample. The chain links TRBV9 to TRBJ2-1; 8 nucleotides match TRBD2. Germline assignment: CDR1 SGDLS and CDR2 YYNGEE. The CDR3 loop spans 16 amino acids. V was pared by 5 bases and J by 0 bases, with 7 bases of the junction left unmatched. CDR3 sequence reads: CASSLAGPISYNEQFF. CDR3 sequence (DNA): TGTGCCAGCAGTTTAGCGGGACCTATCTCCTACAATGAGCAGTTCTTC. Variable domain in full (rest from reference TRBV9 and TRBJ2-1): DSGVTQTPKHLITATGQRVTLRCSPRSGDLSVYWYQQSLDQGLQFLIQYYNGEERAKGNILERFSAQQFPDLHSELNLSSLELGDSALYFCASSLAGPISYNEQFFGPGTRLTVL.

The rearrangement uses TRBV6-5 and TRBJ1-1; D is possibly TRBD1 (6 bases). Trimming stripped 5 bases from V and 5 bases from J, with 15 bases between. The length of the CDR3 is 14 residues. Per germline, CDR1 MNHEY and CDR2 SVGAGI. CDR3 nucleotides: TGTGCCAGCAGTGATAAGGAAGGGGGTACTGAAGCTTTCTTT. It yields the protein CASSDKEGGTEAFF.

By its share, this clone is medium-sized. Other DNA sequences in the same sample also yield this CDR3. The chain links TRBV7-2 to TRBJ1-1; D is unresolved. Trimming stripped 1 base from V and 6 bases from J, with 6 bases between. CDR1 is SGHTA and CDR2 is FQGNSA in the germline V gene. CDR3 length: 12 residues. CDR3 protein: CASSLGGPEAFF. The CDR3 DNA is TGTGCCAGCAGCTTAGGTGGGCCTGAAGCTTTCTTT.

The chain combines TRBV27 with TRBJ2-7; the D gene is possibly TRBD1 (6 bases). CDR1 and CDR2 (germline): MNHEY, SMNVEV (reference sequence). There are 14 residues in the CDR3. Between the trimmed V and J ends, which lost 2 bases and 5 bases, there was a span of 13 bases. The DNA of the CDR3 is TGTGCCAGCAGTTTAGGGGACAATCTCGACGAGCAGTACTTC. The encoded protein is CASSLGDNLDEQYF.

Of note for this clone: An end of the junction does not agree with germline; a read error may underlie this. The sample has other DNA sequences that encode this CDR3 too. The V gene is TRBV27, the J gene TRBJ2-3; no definite D call. The germline CDR1 and CDR2 sequences are MNHEY and SMNVEV (reference sequence). This CDR3 has 15 residues. CDR3 in amino acids: CASSLVIASTDTQYF. The CDR3 DNA follows: TGCGCCAGCAGTTTAGTCATTGCGTCCACAGATACGCAGTATTTT.

This chain joins TRBV29-1 and TRBJ2-7; TRBD1 matches at 10 bases. The CDR3 covers 16 residues. The germline gives CDR1 SQVTM, CDR2 ANQGSEA. V trimming: 6 bases; J trimming: 7 bases; junction bases outside the gene matches: 18. The CDR3 loop reads CSVYQSPGQGVLEQYF. The CDR3 nucleotides read TGCAGCGTCTACCAAAGCCCCGGACAGGGGGTATTGGAGCAGTACTTC.

The V and J genes are TRBV28 and TRBJ1-2; tentatively, D is TRBD1 (6 bases). V was pared by 3 bases and J by 12 bases, with 14 bases between. This CDR3 region has 12 residues. Germline lookup yields CDR1 MDHEN and CDR2 SYDVKM. This CDR3 is CASSFRGAENTF. The CDR3 region has the DNA TGTGCCAGCAGTTTTCGGGGGGCGGAAAACACCTTC.

V gene TRBV28 combines with J gene TRBJ2-2; perhaps TRBD1 as D (7 bases). The germline V gene has CDR1 MDHEN and CDR2 SYDVKM. CDR3 length: 15 amino acids. Trimming left V 7 bases short and J 5 bases short, with 17 bases between. CDR3 amino acids: CASIPGDRETGELFF. The CDR3, as DNA: TGTGCCAGCATCCCGGGAGACAGGGAAACCGGGGAGCTGTTTTTT.

V usage is TRBV7-7 and J usage is TRBJ2-5; TRBD2 matches 10 bases. Germline CDR1 and CDR2: SSHAT and FNYEAQ (reference sequence). This CDR3 comprises 16 residues. Germline trimming cut 4 bases from V and 4 bases from J; bases unmatched to any gene: 9. This chain's CDR3 is CASSSLAGEGGETQYF. CDR3 nucleotides: TGTGCCAGCAGCTCGCTAGCGGGAGAGGGGGGAGAGACCCAGTACTTC.

The gene calls are TRBV7-9 and TRBJ1-6; 10 bases map to TRBD1. The germline CDR1 and CDR2 sequences are SEHNR and FQNEAQ (reference sequence). The J segment lost 9 bases and the V segment lost 5 bases, leaving 13 bases of the junction unmatched. The CDR3 covers 17 residues. The DNA of the CDR3 is TGTGCCAGCAGCACCCAGGATCGACAGGGGGCAGGTTCACCCCTCCACTTT. This translates into CASSTQDRQGAGSPLHF. The entire variable domain, with the rest obtained from reference TRBV7-9 and TRBJ1-6, is as follows: DTGVSQNPRHKITKRGQNVTFRCDPISEHNRLYWYRQTLGQGPEFLTYFQNEAQLEKSRLLSDRFSAERPKGSFSTLEIQRTEQGDSAMYLCASSTQDRQGAGSPLHFGNGTRLTVT.

The genes are TRBV30 and TRBJ2-7; possible D gene TRBD1, 5 bases. This CDR3 region has 13 residues. Germline CDR1 GTSNPN, CDR2 SVGIG (reference sequence). The V gene lost 0 bases and the J gene lost 2 bases, with 8 bases spanning the gap. CDR3 in amino acids: CAWSVDSAYEQYF. The CDR3 region has the DNA TGTGCCTGGAGTGTAGACAGTGCCTACGAGCAGTACTTC.

The chain carries TRBV19 and TRBJ2-1, with D maybe TRBD2 (6 bases). The CDR3 covers 16 residues. Germline loops: CDR1 LNHDA, CDR2 SQIVND (reference sequence). V was trimmed by 3 bases and J by 7 bases, leaving 19 bases between them. CDR3 nucleotide sequence: TGTGCCAGTAGTATCGATGGGACTCTCTTTGTAAATGAGCAGTTCTTC. It is translated as CASSIDGTLFVNEQFF.

The chain couples TRBV6-5 to TRBJ2-5; D might be TRBD2 (6 bases). V was cut by 5 bases and J by 5 bases, with 18 bases left in between. The CDR3 runs 15 residues. Looked up from germline, CDR1 is MNHEY and CDR2 is SVGAGI. CDR3 nucleotide sequence: TGTGCCAGCAGTGCCGCGGGCGGGGTTAGGGAGACCCAGTACTTC. Protein: CASSAAGGVRETQYF.

The chain carries TRBV28 and TRBJ2-5; the match to TRBD2 covers 7 bases. From germline, CDR1 is MDHEN and CDR2 SYDVKM. The CDR3 spans 14 residues. V lost 3 bases, J lost 6 bases, and 7 bases stayed unmatched. The CDR3, as DNA: TGTGCCAGCAGTTTTGGTGGGGGAGGGAAGACCCAGTACTTC. This sequence encodes CASSFGGGGKTQYF. Filled out from reference TRBV28 and TRBJ2-5, the complete variable domain reads DVKVTQSSRYLVKRTGEKVFLECVQDMDHENMFWYRQDPGLGLRLIYFSYDVKMKEKGDIPEGYSVSREKKERFSLILESASTNQTSMYLCASSFGGGGKTQYFGPGTRLLVL.